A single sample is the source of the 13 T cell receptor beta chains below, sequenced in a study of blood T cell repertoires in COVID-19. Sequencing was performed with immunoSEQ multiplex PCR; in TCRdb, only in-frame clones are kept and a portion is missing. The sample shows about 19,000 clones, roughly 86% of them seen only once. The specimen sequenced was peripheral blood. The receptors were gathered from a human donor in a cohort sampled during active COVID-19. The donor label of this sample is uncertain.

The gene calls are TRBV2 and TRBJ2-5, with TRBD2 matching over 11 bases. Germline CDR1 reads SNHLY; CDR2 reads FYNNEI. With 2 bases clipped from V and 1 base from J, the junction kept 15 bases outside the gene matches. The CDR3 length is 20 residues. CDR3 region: CASSERRGILTSGTQETQYF. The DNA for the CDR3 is TGTGCCAGCAGTGAAAGAAGGGGCATCTTGACTAGCGGGACCCAAGAGACCCAGTACTTC.

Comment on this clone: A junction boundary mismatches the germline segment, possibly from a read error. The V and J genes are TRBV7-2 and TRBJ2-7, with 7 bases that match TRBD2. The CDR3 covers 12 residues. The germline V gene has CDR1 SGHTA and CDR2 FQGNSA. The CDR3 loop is CASSLLAGVLSF. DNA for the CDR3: TGTGCCAGCAGCTTACTCGCGGGAGTGTTGAGCTTC.

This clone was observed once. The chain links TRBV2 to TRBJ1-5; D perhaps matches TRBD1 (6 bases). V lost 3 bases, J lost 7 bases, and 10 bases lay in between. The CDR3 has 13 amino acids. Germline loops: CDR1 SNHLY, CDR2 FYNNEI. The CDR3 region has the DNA TGTGCCAGCAGTGATCAGGGGAACCAGCCCCAGCATTTT. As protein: CASSDQGNQPQHF.

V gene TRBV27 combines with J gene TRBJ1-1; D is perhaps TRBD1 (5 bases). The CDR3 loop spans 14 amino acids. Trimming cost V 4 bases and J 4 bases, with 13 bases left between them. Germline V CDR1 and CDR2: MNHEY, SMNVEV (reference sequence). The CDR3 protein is CASSSGRVATEAFF. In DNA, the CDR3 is TGTGCCAGCAGTTCGGGCAGGGTGGCCACTGAAGCTTTCTTT.

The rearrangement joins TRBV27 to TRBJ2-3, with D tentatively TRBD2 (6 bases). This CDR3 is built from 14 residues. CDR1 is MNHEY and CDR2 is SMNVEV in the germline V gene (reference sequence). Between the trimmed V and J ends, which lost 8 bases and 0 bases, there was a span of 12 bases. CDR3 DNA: TGTGCCAGCCGAAGGGACTTTAGCACAGATACGCAGTATTTT. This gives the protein CASRRDFSTDTQYF.

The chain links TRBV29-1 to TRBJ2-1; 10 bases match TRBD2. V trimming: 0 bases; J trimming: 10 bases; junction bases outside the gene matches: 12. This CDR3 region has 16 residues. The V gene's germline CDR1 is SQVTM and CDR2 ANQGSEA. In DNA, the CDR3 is TGCAGCGTTGAAGATCCCCCAGCGGGGGGGGCTTTGGAGCAGTTCTTC. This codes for CSVEDPPAGGALEQFF.

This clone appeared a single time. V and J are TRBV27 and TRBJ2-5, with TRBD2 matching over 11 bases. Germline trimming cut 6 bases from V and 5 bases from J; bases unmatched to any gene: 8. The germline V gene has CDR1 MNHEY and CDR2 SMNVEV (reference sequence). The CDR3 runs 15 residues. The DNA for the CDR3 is TGTGCCAGCAGGGTAGCGGGAGGGGGTGGGGAGACCCAGTACTTC. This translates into CASRVAGGGGETQYF.

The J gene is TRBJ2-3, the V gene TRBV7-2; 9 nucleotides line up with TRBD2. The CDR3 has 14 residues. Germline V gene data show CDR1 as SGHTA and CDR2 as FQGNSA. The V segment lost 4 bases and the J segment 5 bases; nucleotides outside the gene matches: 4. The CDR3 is CASSWSGRRDTQYF. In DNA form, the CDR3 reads TGTGCCAGCAGCTGGAGCGGGAGGAGAGATACGCAGTATTTT.

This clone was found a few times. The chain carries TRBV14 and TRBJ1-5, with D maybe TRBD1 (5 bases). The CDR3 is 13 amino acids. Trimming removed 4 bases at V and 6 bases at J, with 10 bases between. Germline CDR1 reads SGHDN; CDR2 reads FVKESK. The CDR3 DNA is TGTGCCAGCAGCCGCGGGACCGCTCAGCCCCAGCATTTT. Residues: CASSRGTAQPQHF.

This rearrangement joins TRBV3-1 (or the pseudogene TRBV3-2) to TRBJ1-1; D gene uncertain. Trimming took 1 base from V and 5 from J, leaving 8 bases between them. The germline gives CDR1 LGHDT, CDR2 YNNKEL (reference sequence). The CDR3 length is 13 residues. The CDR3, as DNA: TGTGCCAGCAGCCAAGTGAGTGATACTGAAGCTTTCTTT. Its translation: CASSQVSDTEAFF.

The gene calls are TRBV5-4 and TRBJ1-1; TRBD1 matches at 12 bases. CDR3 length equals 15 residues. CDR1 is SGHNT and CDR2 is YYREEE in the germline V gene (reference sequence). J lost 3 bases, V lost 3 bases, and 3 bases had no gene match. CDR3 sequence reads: CASSSGQGADTEAFF. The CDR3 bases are TGTGCCAGCAGCTCGGGACAGGGGGCCGACACTGAAGCTTTCTTT.

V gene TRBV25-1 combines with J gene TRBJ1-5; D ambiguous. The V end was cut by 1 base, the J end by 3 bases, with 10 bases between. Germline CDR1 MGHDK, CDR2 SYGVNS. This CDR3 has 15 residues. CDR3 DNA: TGTGCCAGCAGTGAATCTCGAGGAGACAATCAGCCCCAGCATTTT. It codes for CASSESRGDNQPQHF.

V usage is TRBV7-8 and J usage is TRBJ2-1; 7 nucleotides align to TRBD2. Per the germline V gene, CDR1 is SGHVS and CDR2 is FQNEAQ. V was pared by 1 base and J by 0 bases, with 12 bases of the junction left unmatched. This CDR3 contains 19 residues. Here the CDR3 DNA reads TGTGCCAGCAGCTTAGGGGTCTTTAGCGGGCGACGCTCCTACAATGAGCAGTTCTTC. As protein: CASSLGVFSGRRSYNEQFF.